This T cell receptor beta chain was captured by sequencing in a study of shared clonotypes between healthy human individuals. It was on ten immunoSEQ deep assay plates that unsorted PBMC DNA was sequenced. In the authors' workflow: Because ImmunoSEQ provided only junction sequences with no quality scores, the filtering differed. Generated by immunoSEQ multiplex PCR, the TCRdb table keeps only in-frame clones and is missing some. V, J and clone size are those of that table, while D and trimming were read from the DNA. Of hundreds of thousands of clones listed, roughly three quarters are singletons. The CDR3 has 16 amino acids. CDR1 and CDR2 (germline): MNHNS, SASEGT. Note on this clone: A far larger clone is one base from this, pointing to a likely read error. The sample holds other DNA sequences that translate to the same CDR3.

The origin of this receptor is a woman aged 40 to 49 in good health. Some clones in this sample may be carry-over from other donors' samples. The V call is TRBV6-1, the J call TRBJ1-4; D gene unclear. Sample: PBMCs. This CDR3 is CASSEKVDIANEKLFF. The CDR3 DNA is TGTGCCAGCAGTGAAAAGGTTGATATAGCTAATGAAAAACTGTTCTTT.